The present TCR beta chain was sequenced within a study of a mutant IDH1 vaccine in newly diagnosed glioma. At the level of the study: Treated patients comprised 62.5% males and 37.5% females, mean age 40.4 years. Study-wide results and caveats: Pseudoprogression seemed unrelated to changes in top peripheral T cell clonotypes.

Time point meaning: week 23, last vaccination. A single vaccine dose contained 300 ug of mutant IDH1 20-mer peptide, and topical imiquimod was used with it. New WHO grade 3 or 4 astrocytomas that were IDH1-mutant and ATRX-lost had been found in donors. About this clone: Its target is not known.

Assay used: immunoSEQ multiplex PCR; TCRdb lists only in-frame clones, some missing. The sample includes 70,000 to 95,000 clones, roughly 85% seen only once; the top ten take 0.7% to 0.95%. The CDR3 consists of 13 residues. CDR1 and CDR2 from the germline V gene are SGHAT and FQNNGV. The ends were cut back, 3 bases at V and 13 bases at J, with 16 bases in the middle. The TCR sequence derives from a woman aged 45-65 years with glioma. The chain joins TRBV11-2 to TRBJ2-1; TRBD1 might be the D (8 bases). Material: PBMCs, obtained from a glioma patient whose treatment included an IDH1 peptide vaccine. CDR3 nucleotides: TGTGCCAGCAGCTTTCCACAGGGGGGGGAACAGTTCTTC. Translated: CASSFPQGGEQFF.